This is a list of T cell receptor beta chains from one sample in a study of shared clonotypes between healthy human individuals. Sequenced by immunoSEQ multiplex PCR; TCRdb stores in-frame clones only, minus some. There are roughly 1 million clones in the sample; about 80% occur only once, and approximately 1.5% lies in the top ten. The sequencing input was memory CD4+ T cells sorted from blood. These receptors were collected from a man aged 18 to 35 in good health. Each CDR3 is given with its conserved first and last residue.

J: TRBJ2-3
length: 17
V: TRBV4-3
CDR3: CASSQDLPGGGADTQYF

J: TRBJ2-7
length: 13
V: TRBV10-1
CDR3: CASSDGGRSEQYF

J: TRBJ1-1
length: 12
V: TRBV10-3
CDR3: CAISEGRGEAFF

J: TRBJ2-1
length: 12
V: TRBV9
CDR3: CASSVGVNEQFF

J: TRBJ1-4
length: 15
V: TRBV30
CDR3: CAWSVVLATNEKLFF

J: TRBJ1-1
length: 13
V: TRBV29-1
CDR3: CSAGQGVNTEAFF

J: TRBJ2-1
length: 15
V: TRBV1
CDR3: CTSSQDIKRGVEQFF

J: TRBJ2-3
length: 15
V: TRBV29-1
CDR3: CSVGSSGGSTDTQYF

J: TRBJ1-2
length: 16
V: TRBV7-9
CDR3: CASSLPERDRYYGYTF

J: TRBJ1-5
length: 13
V: TRBV7-6
CDR3: CASSLDNGQPQHF

J: TRBJ2-3
length: 14
V: TRBV11-2
CDR3: CASSLNRGRDTQYF